This TCR beta chain emerged from a study of identical twins. Whole-study results and caveats: Sequences that were beta out-of-frame showed weaker excess twin sharing. Diverse VJ usage suggested most zero-insertion clonotypes were not invariant T cells. For cord blood, abundant beta clonotypes had fewer insertions, unlike memory repertoires, which showed none. These conclusions were based on statistical analysis (cross-sectional, not following the same donors).

V gave up 1 base and J gave up 5 bases; unmatched junction bases: 2. This CDR3 region has 14 residues. The germline V gene has CDR1 SGHTA and CDR2 FQGNSA. Ten or more counts support this clonotype. Its matching antigen is unknown. MiXCR, applied by TCRdb to the 5' RACE reads, yields one record per CDR3 protein. The sample yields 400,000 to 550,000 distinct CDR3 sequences, approximately 15% seen once. The same data also contributed to another study, on yellow fever vaccine responses in identical twins.

Source material: CD4+ T cells sorted from blood. The sequence came from a woman under 30 in good health. This rearrangement joins TRBV7-2 to TRBJ2-1, with 7 bases identical to TRBD1. The CDR3 sequence: CASSLVGTDNEQFF. DNA for the CDR3: TGTGCCAGCAGCTTAGTGGGGACAGACAATGAGCAGTTCTTC.